Listed below are T cell receptor beta chains from one sample, sequenced in a study of blood T cell repertoires in COVID-19. TCRdb's copy holds only in-frame clones and misses some; the assay was immunoSEQ multiplex PCR. The sample contains fewer than 450,000 clones, more than 70% of which appear only once. The specimen was peripheral blood. The receptors here all came from a woman aged 65 to 85 with COVID-19, enrolled during active disease. The CDR3 runs from the conserved cysteine through the conserved F or W. A D gene is named only where the DNA matches it firmly. The size field is filled for only some rows; it gives once, few, many or a size class.

d_call,j_call,v_call,clone_size,cdr3_aa,cdr3_nt
NA,TRBJ1-2,TRBV7-9,NA,CASSLATDPNYGYTF,TGTGCCAGCAGCTTAGCAACAGATCCTAACTATGGCTACACCTTC
TRBD1,TRBJ1-1,TRBV6-5,NA,CASTGQGDTEAFF,TGTGCCAGCACTGGACAGGGGGACACTGAAGCTTTCTTT
TRBD1,TRBJ1-2,TRBV5-4,NA,CASSAPGGAYGYTF,TGTGCCAGCAGCGCCCCAGGGGGCGCGTATGGCTACACCTTC
TRBD1,TRBJ1-1,TRBV27,NA,CASKLMGQNEAFF,TGTGCCAGCAAACTTATGGGACAGAACGAAGCTTTCTTT
NA,TRBJ1-2,TRBV19,NA,CASSIDFGFRYTF,TGTGCCAGTAGTATAGATTTCGGGTTTCGGTACACCTTC
NA,TRBJ2-3,TRBV19,NA,CASSLTRQRFTDTQYF,TGTGCCAGTAGTCTAACCAGGCAGCGGTTCACAGATACGCAGTATTTT
TRBD1,TRBJ2-2,TRBV3-1/TRBV3-2,NA,CASSRPGQGGGELFF,TGTGCCAGCAGCCGACCTGGACAGGGTGGCGGGGAGCTGTTTTTT
NA,TRBJ1-3,TRBV6-6,NA,CASNLGGVGNTIYF,TGTGCCAGCAACTTAGGGGGGGTTGGAAACACCATATATTTT
NA,TRBJ1-5,TRBV5-5,NA,CASSSFGSGNQPQHF,TGTGCCAGCAGCTCTTTCGGGTCCGGGAATCAGCCCCAGCATTTT
NA,TRBJ1-1,TRBV12-5,NA,CASGLGQGQRAFF,TGTGCTAGTGGTTTAGGGCAGGGGCAACGAGCTTTCTTT
NA,TRBJ1-1,TRBV6-1,NA,CASSEREGTEAFF,TGTGCCAGCAGTGAGAGGGAGGGGACTGAAGCTTTCTTT
NA,TRBJ1-2,TRBV18,NA,CASSPPAGLGGYTF,TGTGCCAGCTCACCACCAGCAGGGTTGGGAGGCTACACCTTC
NA,TRBJ2-1,TRBV5-1,NA,CASSLWLGSNEQFF,TGCGCCAGCAGCTTGTGGCTAGGTTCCAATGAGCAGTTCTTC
NA,TRBJ1-1,TRBV7-2,NA,CASSLQGLNTEAFF,TGTGCCAGCAGCTTACAGGGCCTCAACACTGAAGCTTTCTTT
TRBD1,TRBJ1-4,TRBV29-1,NA,CSVVDRAEKLFF,TGCAGCGTTGTAGACAGGGCTGAAAAACTGTTTTTT
TRBD1,TRBJ1-2,TRBV9,NA,CASSVTQGAANYGYTF,TGTGCCAGCAGCGTAACCCAGGGGGCGGCTAACTATGGCTACACCTTC
NA,TRBJ2-7,TRBV3-1/TRBV3-2,once,CASSQTQGGFYEQYF,TGTGCCAGCAGCCAAACGCAGGGAGGTTTCTACGAGCAGTACTTC
TRBD1,TRBJ1-4,TRBV7-8,once,CASSWGQGAANEKLFF,TGTGCCAGCAGCTGGGGACAGGGGGCAGCTAATGAAAAACTGTTTTTT
TRBD1,TRBJ1-4,TRBV3-1/TRBV3-2,NA,CASSPRGLLATNEKLFF,TGTGCCAGCAGCCCTAGGGGGCTCCTTGCAACTAATGAAAAACTGTTTTTT
TRBD1,TRBJ1-5,TRBV6-6,NA,CASSTDRASNQPQHF,TGTGCCAGCAGTACTGACAGGGCTAGCAATCAGCCCCAGCATTTT
NA,TRBJ1-2,TRBV3-1/TRBV3-2,NA,CASSPQAGPYGYTF,TGTGCCAGCAGCCCTCAGGCAGGGCCTTATGGCTACACCTTC
TRBD2,TRBJ2-5,TRBV27,NA,CASRRSGGQETQYF,TGTGCCAGCAGGCGGAGCGGGGGCCAAGAGACCCAGTACTTC
TRBD2,TRBJ2-2,TRBV3-1/TRBV3-2,NA,CASSQAFAGGAGELFF,TGTGCCAGCAGCCAAGCTTTTGCGGGGGGAGCCGGGGAGCTGTTTTTT
NA,TRBJ2-7,TRBV6-5,NA,CASSPNSYEQYF,TGTGCCAGCAGTCCCAATTCCTACGAGCAGTACTTC
NA,TRBJ2-1,TRBV28,NA,CASSITGTPTNSYNEQFF,TGTGCCAGCAGCATTACCGGGACACCGACCAATTCCTACAATGAGCAGTTCTTC
NA,TRBJ2-7,TRBV12-3/TRBV12-4,few,CASSRGSYEQYF,TGTGCCAGCAGTCGGGGGTCCTACGAGCAGTACTTC
NA,TRBJ2-7,TRBV28,NA,CASGFLQYERYF,TGTGCCAGCGGGTTCCTCCAGTACGAGCGGTACTTC
NA,TRBJ1-1,TRBV30,NA,CAWSKPGHGNTEAFF,TGTGCCTGGAGTAAACCGGGACACGGGAACACTGAAGCTTTCTTT
NA,TRBJ2-1,TRBV30,NA,CAWRGIMGPYNEQFF,TGTGCCTGGAGGGGCATTATGGGGCCCTACAATGAGCAGTTCTTC
NA,TRBJ1-1,TRBV12-5,NA,CASGLYPTRNTEAFF,TGTGCTAGTGGTTTGTACCCCACTAGGAACACTGAAGCTTTCTTT
TRBD1,TRBJ1-2,TRBV27,NA,CASSPGTGGVYGYTF,TGTGCCAGCAGTCCTGGGACAGGGGGCGTCTATGGCTACACCTTC
NA,TRBJ2-3,TRBV12-1,NA,CASSFRKGGDHFADTQYF,TGTGCCAGCAGCTTTCGAAAAGGGGGCGATCATTTCGCAGATACGCAGTATTTT
NA,TRBJ1-2,TRBV7-9,NA,CASSPWGVGPNYGYTF,TGTGCCAGCAGCCCCTGGGGAGTCGGACCTAACTATGGCTACACCTTC
NA,TRBJ2-5,TRBV2,NA,CASSELRGSLLLTQYF,TGTGCCAGCAGTGAATTGCGAGGCAGCCTATTATTGACCCAGTACTTC
TRBD2,TRBJ2-7,TRBV30,NA,CAWSVLGGYYEQYF,TGTGCCTGGAGTGTATTGGGGGGGTACTACGAGCAGTACTTC
NA,TRBJ1-5,TRBV6-5,few,CASAVYSNQPQHF,TGTGCCAGCGCGGTTTATAGCAATCAGCCCCAGCATTTT
TRBD1,TRBJ1-5,TRBV7-8,NA,CASSPDRDQPQHF,TGTGCCAGCAGCCCCGACAGGGATCAGCCCCAGCATTTT
NA,TRBJ1-5,TRBV3-1/TRBV3-2,NA,CASSPGLYSSNQPQHF,TGTGCCAGCAGCCCTGGACTTTATTCTAGCAATCAGCCCCAGCATTTT
NA,TRBJ2-3,TRBV3-1/TRBV3-2,NA,CASSHPIYGTDTQYF,TGTGCCAGCAGCCATCCTATCTACGGCACAGATACGCAGTATTTT
TRBD1,TRBJ1-1,TRBV28,NA,CASSLLRQGYTEAFF,TGTGCCAGCAGTTTACTGCGACAGGGGTACACTGAAGCTTTCTTT
TRBD1,TRBJ1-5,TRBV28,NA,CASSHSPGTGGGFLDQPQHF,TGTGCCAGCAGTCATTCGCCCGGGACAGGGGGCGGTTTCCTAGATCAGCCCCAGCATTTT
NA,TRBJ2-7,TRBV24-1,NA,CATSVSGSYEQYF,TGTGCCACCAGTGTGTCCGGGAGCTACGAGCAGTACTTC
NA,TRBJ1-2,TRBV6-5,NA,CASSTGTTNYGYTF,TGTGCCAGCAGTACCGGGACAACTAACTATGGCTACACCTTC
NA,TRBJ1-5,TRBV2,once,CASSETPRVNSNQPQHF,TGTGCCAGCAGTGAAACCCCTAGAGTGAATAGCAATCAGCCCCAGCATTTT
NA,TRBJ1-2,TRBV28,NA,CASTNRRGNYGYTF,TGTGCCAGCACCAATCGCCGGGGGAACTATGGCTACACCTTC
NA,TRBJ2-7,TRBV9,NA,CASSLGTVSSYEQYF,TGTGCCAGCAGCCTCGGAACAGTGAGCTCCTACGAGCAGTACTTC
TRBD2,TRBJ2-5,TRBV7-8,NA,CASSQILAAGSETQYF,TGTGCCAGCAGCCAAATCCTAGCGGCGGGGTCGGAGACCCAGTACTTC
NA,TRBJ2-7,TRBV7-2,NA,CASSLVGLQSYEQYF,TGTGCCAGCAGCTTAGTGGGGCTGCAATCCTACGAGCAGTACTTC
TRBD1,TRBJ2-2,TRBV5-1,NA,CASSLTGGVIGELFF,TGCGCCAGCAGCTTGACAGGGGGCGTAATCGGGGAGCTGTTTTTT
NA,TRBJ2-3,TRBV5-1,NA,CASSPGVVGLDTQYF,TGCGCCAGCAGCCCGGGGGTAGTCGGGTTAGACACGCAGTATTTT
NA,TRBJ1-3,TRBV5-6,NA,CASSRGGRAGNTIYF,TGTGCCAGCAGCCGTGGGGGCAGGGCTGGAAACACCATATATTTT
NA,TRBJ2-3,TRBV25-1,NA,CASRGRTDTQYF,TGTGCCAGCAGGGGGCGCACAGATACGCAGTATTTT